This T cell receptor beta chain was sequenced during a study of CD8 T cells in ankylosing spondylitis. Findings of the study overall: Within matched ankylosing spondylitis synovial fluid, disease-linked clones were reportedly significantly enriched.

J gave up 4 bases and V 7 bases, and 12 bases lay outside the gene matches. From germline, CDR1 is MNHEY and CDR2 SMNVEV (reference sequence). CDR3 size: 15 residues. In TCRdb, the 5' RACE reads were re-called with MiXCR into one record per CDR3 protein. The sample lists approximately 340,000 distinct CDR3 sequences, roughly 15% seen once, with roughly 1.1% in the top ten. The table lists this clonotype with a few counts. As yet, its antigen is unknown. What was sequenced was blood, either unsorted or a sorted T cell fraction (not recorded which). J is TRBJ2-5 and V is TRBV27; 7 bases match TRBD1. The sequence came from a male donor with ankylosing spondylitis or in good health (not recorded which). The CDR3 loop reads CASIDKTGMGETQYF. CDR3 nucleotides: TGTGCCAGCATCGATAAGACAGGGATGGGAGAGACCCAGTACTTC.